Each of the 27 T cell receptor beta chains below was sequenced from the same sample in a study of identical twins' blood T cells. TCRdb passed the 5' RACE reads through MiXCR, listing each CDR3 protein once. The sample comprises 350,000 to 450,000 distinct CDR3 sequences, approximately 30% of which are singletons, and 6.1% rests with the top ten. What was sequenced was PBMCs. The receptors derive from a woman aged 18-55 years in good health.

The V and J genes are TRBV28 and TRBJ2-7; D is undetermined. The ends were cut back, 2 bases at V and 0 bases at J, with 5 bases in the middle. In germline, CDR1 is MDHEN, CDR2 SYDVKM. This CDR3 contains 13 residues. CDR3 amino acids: CASSLPVSYEQYF. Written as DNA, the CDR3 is TGTGCCAGCAGTTTACCTGTCTCCTACGAGCAGTACTTC.

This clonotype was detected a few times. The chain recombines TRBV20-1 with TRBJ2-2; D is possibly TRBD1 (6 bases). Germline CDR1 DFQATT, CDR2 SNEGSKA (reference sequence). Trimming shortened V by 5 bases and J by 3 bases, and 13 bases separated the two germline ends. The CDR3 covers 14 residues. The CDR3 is CSALKNRDTGELFF. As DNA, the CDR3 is TGCAGTGCTCTGAAAAACAGGGACACCGGGGAGCTGTTTTTT.

Here the CDR3 DNA reads TGTGCCAGTAGTATTTGGCGGCATCCCCAGCATTTT. Translated, it gives CASSIWRHPQHF. The chain joins TRBV19 to TRBJ1-5; the D is unclear. The V gene's germline CDR1 is LNHDA and CDR2 SQIVND (reference sequence). This CDR3 is built from 12 residues. V was clipped by 3 bases and J by 10 bases, with 10 bases between them.

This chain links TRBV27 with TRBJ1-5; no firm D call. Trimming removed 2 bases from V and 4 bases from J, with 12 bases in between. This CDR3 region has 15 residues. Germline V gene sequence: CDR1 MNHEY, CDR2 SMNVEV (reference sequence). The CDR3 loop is CASSLRGSENQPQHF. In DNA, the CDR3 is TGTGCCAGCAGTTTACGTGGCAGCGAGAATCAGCCCCAGCATTTT.

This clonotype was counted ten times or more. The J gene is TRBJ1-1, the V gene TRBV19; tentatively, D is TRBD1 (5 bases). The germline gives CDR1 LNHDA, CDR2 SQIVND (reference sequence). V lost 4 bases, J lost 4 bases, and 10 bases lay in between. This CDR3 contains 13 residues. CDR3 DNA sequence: TGTGCCAGTAGTACGACAGCTTCCACTGAAGCTTTCTTT. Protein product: CASSTTASTEAFF.

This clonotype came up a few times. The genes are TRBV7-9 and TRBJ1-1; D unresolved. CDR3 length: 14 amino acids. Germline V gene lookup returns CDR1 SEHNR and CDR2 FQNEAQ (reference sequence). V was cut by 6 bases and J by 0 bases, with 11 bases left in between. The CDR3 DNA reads TGTGCCAGCAGAGAGAAAAACTTGAACACTGAAGCTTTCTTT. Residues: CASREKNLNTEAFF.

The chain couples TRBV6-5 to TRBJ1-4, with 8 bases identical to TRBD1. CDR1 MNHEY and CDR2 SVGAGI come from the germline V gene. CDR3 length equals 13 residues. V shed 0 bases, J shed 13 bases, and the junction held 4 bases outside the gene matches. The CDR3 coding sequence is TGTGCCAGCAGTTACTCGCAGGGGGCGGGACTGTTTTTT. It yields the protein CASSYSQGAGLFF.

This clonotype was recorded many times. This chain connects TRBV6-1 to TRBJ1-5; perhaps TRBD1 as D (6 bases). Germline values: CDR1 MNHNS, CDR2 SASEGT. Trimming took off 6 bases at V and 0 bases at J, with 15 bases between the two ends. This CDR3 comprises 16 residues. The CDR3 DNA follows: TGTGCCAGCAGCGGCGACAGGCTTAGTAGCAATCAGCCCCAGCATTTT. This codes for CASSGDRLSSNQPQHF.

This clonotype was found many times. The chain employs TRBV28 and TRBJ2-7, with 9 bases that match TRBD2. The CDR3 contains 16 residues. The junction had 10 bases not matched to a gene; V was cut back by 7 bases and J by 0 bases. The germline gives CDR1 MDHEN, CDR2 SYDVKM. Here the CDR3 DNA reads TGTGCCAGCACTGAATCTAGCGGGGACCTCTCCTACGAGCAGTACTTC. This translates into CASTESSGDLSYEQYF.

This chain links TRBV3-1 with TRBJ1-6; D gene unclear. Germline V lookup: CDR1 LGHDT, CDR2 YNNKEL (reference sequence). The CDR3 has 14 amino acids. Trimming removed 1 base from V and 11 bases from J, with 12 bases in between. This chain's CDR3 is CASSQALQGTPLHF. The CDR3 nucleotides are TGTGCCAGCAGCCAAGCACTACAAGGGACACCCCTCCACTTT.

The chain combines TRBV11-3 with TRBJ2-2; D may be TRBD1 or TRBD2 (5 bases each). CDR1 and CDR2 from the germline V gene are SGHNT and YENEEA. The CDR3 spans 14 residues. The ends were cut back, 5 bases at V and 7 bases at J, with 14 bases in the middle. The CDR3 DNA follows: TGTGCCAGCAGCCTTACAGGAGGAGGCGGGGAGCTGTTTTTT. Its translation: CASSLTGGGGELFF.

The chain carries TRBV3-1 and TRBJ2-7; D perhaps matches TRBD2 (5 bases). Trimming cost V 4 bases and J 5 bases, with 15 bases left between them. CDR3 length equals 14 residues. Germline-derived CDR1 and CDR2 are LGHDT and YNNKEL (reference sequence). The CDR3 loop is CASSLRLSHHEQYF. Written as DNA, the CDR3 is TGTGCCAGCAGCCTTCGACTAAGCCACCACGAGCAGTACTTC.

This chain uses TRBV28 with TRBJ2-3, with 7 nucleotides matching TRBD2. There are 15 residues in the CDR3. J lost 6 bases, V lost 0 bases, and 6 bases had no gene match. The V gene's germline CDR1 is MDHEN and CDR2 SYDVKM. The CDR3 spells CASSLWASGRDTQYF. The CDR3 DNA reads TGTGCCAGCAGTTTATGGGCTAGCGGCCGGGATACGCAGTATTTT.

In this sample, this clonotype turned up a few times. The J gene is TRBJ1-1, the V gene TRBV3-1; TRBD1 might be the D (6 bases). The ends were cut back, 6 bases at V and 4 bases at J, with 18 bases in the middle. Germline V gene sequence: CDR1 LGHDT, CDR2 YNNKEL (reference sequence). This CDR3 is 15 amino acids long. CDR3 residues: CASRVQGNVVTEAFF. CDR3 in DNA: TGTGCCAGCAGGGTCCAGGGGAATGTAGTCACTGAAGCTTTCTTT.

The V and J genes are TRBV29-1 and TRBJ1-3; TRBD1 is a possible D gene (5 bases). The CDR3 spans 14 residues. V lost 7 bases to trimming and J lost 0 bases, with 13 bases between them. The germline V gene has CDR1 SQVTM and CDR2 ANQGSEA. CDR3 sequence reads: CSAKGILSGNTIYF. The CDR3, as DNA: TGCAGCGCAAAGGGGATCCTCTCTGGAAACACCATATATTTT.

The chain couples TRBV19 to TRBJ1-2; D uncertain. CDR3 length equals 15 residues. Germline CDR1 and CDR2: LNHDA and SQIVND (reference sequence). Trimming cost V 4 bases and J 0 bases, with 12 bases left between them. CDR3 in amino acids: CASSTAWAANYGYTF. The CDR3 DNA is TGTGCCAGTAGTACAGCATGGGCAGCTAACTATGGCTACACCTTC.

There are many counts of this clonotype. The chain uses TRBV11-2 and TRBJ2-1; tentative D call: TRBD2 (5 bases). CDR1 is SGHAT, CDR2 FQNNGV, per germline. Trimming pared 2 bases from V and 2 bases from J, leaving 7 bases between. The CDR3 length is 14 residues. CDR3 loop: CASSLMRAYNEQFF. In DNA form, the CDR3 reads TGTGCCAGCAGCTTAATGCGGGCCTACAATGAGCAGTTCTTC.

The CDR3 region is CSAERTVGETQYF. CDR3 sequence (DNA): TGCAGTGCTGAAAGGACTGTCGGGGAGACCCAGTACTTC. The genes are TRBV20-1 and TRBJ2-5; perhaps TRBD2 as D (5 bases). The germline V gene has CDR1 DFQATT and CDR2 SNEGSKA (reference sequence). This CDR3 comprises 13 residues. The ends were cut back, 5 bases at V and 5 bases at J, with 15 bases in the middle.

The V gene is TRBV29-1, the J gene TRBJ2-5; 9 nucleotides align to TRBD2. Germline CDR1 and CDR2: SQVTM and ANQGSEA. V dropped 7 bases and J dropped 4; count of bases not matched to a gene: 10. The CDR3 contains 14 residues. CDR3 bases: TGCAGCGCCGGACATAGCGGGAGAAGAGAGACCCAGTACTTC. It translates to CSAGHSGRRETQYF.

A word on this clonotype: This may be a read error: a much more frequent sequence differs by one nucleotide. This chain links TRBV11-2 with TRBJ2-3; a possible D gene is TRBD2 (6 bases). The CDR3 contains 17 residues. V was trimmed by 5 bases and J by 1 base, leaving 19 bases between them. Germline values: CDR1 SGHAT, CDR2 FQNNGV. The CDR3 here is CASSPLLWRGRTDTQYF. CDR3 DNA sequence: TGTGCCAGCAGCCCACTCCTCTGGCGGGGTCGCACAGATACGCAGTATTTT.

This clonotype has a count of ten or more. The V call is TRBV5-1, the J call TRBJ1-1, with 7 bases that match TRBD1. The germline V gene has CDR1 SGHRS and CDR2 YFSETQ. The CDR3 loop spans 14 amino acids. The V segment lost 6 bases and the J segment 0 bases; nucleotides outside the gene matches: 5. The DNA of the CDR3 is TGCGCCAGCACAAGCGGGACAGTGAACACTGAAGCTTTCTTT. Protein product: CASTSGTVNTEAFF.

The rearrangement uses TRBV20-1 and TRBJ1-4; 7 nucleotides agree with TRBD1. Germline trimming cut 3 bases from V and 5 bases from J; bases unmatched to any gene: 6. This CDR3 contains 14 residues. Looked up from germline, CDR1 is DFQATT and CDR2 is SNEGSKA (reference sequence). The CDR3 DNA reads TGCAGTGCTAGGAAGGACAGGTTAAATGAAAAACTGTTTTTT. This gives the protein CSARKDRLNEKLFF.

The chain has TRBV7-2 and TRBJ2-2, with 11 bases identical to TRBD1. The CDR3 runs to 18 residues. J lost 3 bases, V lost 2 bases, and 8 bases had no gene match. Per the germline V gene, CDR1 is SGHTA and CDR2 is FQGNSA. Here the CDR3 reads CASSLKGTGGLYTGELFF. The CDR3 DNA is TGTGCCAGCAGCTTAAAAGGGACAGGGGGTCTGTACACCGGGGAGCTGTTTTTT.

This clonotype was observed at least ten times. CDR3 region: CASSLELGYEQFF. DNA for the CDR3: TGTGCCAGCAGCTTAGAGCTGGGCTATGAGCAGTTCTTC. The chain uses TRBV11-3 and TRBJ2-1; no clear D gene. The CDR3 contains 13 residues. Between the trimmed V and J ends, which lost 0 bases and 8 bases, there was a span of 8 bases. CDR1 is SGHNT and CDR2 is YENEEA in the germline V gene.

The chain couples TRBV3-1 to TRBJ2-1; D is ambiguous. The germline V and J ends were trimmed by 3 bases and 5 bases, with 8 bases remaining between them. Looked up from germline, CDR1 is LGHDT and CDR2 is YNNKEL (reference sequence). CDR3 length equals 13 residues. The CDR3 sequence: CASSQDGNNEQFF. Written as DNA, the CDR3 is TGTGCCAGCAGCCAGGACGGTAACAATGAGCAGTTCTTC.

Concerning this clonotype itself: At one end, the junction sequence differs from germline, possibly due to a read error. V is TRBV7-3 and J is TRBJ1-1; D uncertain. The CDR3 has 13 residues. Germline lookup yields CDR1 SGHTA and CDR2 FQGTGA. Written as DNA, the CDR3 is TGTGCCAGCAGCTTAACGGCTACAAAGGGTCCCTCCTTT. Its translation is CASSLTATKGPSF.

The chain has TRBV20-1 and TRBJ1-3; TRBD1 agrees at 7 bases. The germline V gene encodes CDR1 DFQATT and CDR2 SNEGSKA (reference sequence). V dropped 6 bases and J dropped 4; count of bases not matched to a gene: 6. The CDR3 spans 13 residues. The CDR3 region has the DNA TGCAGTGCCAGACAGGGTAGAGGAAACACCATATATTTT. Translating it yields CSARQGRGNTIYF.